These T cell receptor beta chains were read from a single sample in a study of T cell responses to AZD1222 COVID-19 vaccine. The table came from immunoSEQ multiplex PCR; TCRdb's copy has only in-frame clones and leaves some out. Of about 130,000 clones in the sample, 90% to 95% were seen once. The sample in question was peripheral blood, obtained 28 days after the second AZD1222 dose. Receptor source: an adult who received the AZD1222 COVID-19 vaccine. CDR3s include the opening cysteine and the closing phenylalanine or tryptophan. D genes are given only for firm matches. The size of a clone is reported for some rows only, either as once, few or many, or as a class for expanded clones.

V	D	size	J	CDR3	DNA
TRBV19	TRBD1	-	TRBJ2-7	CASSIGQGFHEQYF	TGTGCCAGTAGTATCGGACAGGGATTCCACGAGCAGTACTTC
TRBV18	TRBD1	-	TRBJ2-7	CASSPDRGRLEQYF	TGTGCCAGCTCACCGGACAGGGGTCGACTCGAGCAGTACTTC
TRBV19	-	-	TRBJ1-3	CASSGREWGSGNTIYF	TGTGCCAGTAGTGGCAGGGAATGGGGCTCTGGAAACACCATATATTTT
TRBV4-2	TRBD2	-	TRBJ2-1	CASSLVLAGGPGDNEQFF	TGTGCCAGCAGCCTTGTCCTAGCGGGGGGCCCTGGCGACAATGAGCAGTTCTTC
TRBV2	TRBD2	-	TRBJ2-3	CASRTPRGGGPNPTDTQYF	TGTGCCAGCAGGACCCCGAGGGGCGGGGGGCCCAACCCCACAGATACGCAGTATTTT
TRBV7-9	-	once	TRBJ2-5	CASRKEATQETQYF	TGTGCCAGCAGGAAAGAGGCGACCCAAGAGACCCAGTACTTC
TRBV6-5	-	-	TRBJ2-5	CASSYSGLSQETQYF	TGTGCCAGCAGTTACTCTGGACTATCCCAAGAGACCCAGTACTTC
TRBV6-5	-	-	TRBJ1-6	CASTWARSPLHF	TGTGCCAGCACCTGGGCGCGATCACCCCTCCACTTT
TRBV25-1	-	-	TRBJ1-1	CASSPGVLLNTEAFF	TGTGCCAGCAGTCCGGGGGTACTCCTTAACACTGAAGCTTTCTTT
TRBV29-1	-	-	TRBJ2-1	CSVVPGTNEQFF	TGCAGCGTTGTTCCTGGGACGAATGAGCAGTTCTTC
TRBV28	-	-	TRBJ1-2	CASSQAKMGGYTF	TGTGCCAGCAGTCAGGCCAAGATGGGTGGCTACACCTTC
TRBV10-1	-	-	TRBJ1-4	CASSESQEKLFF	TGCGCCAGCAGTGAGTCTCAAGAAAAACTGTTTTTT
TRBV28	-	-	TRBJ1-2	CASSSNRVTYGYTF	TGTGCCAGCAGTTCCAACAGGGTTACCTATGGCTACACCTTC
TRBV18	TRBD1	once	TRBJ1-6	CASSPRTPTGQLDSPLHF	TGTGCCAGCTCACCGCGGACCCCGACAGGGCAGTTGGATTCACCCCTCCACTTT
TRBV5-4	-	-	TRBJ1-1	CASSPDSDTEAFF	TGTGCCAGCAGCCCAGACTCCGACACTGAAGCTTTCTTT
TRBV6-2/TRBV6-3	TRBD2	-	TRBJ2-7	CASSYAGGIDEQYF	TGTGCCAGCAGTTACGCGGGGGGAATCGACGAGCAGTACTTC